This T cell receptor (beta chain) originates from a study of T cell changes during pregnancy in multiple sclerosis. Using immunoSEQ multiplex PCR, the repertoire was profiled, and TCRdb retains in-frame clones only, with some absent. The data contain roughly 36,000 clones, 90% to 95% of them seen just once; the ten biggest clones take up 5% to 6.5%. The CDR3 loop spans 13 amino acids. Germline-derived CDR1 and CDR2 are SSHAT and FNYEAQ (reference sequence). With 4 bases removed from V and 1 base from J, the gap between germline ends came to 7 bases. This TCR was recovered from a female donor with multiple sclerosis, enrolled in a pregnancy study. Specimen: CD8+ T cells from peripheral blood mononuclear cells, collected in the second trimester of pregnancy. This chain joins TRBV7-7 and TRBJ1-1; D unclear. Here the CDR3 reads CASSSTENTEAFF. CDR3 nucleotide sequence: TGTGCCAGCAGCTCCACAGAGAACACTGAAGCTTTCTTT.